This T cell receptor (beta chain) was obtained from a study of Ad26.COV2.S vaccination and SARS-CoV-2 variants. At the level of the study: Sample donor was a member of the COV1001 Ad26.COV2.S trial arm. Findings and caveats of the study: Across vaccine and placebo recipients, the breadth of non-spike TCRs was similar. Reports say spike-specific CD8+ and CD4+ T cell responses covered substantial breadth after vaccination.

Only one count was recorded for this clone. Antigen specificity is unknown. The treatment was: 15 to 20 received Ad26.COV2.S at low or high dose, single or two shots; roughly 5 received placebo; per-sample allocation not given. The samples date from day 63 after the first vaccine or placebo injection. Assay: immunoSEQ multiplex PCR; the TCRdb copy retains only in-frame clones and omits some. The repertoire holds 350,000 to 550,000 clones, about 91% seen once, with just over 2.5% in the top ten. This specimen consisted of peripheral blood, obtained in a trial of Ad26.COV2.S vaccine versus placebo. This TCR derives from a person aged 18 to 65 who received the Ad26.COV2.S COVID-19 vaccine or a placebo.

CDR3 in DNA: TGTGCCAGCAGCCCAAGACCAATCCGGAGCTCCTACAATGAGCAGTTCTTC. Translation: CASSPRPIRSSYNEQFF. The rearrangement uses TRBV5-6 and TRBJ2-1, with unresolved D. Germline V gene data show CDR1 as SGHDT and CDR2 as YYEEEE. V shed 4 bases and J shed 0 bases, with 17 bases lying between them. There are 17 residues in the CDR3.